This TCR beta chain was captured by sequencing in a study of T cells in women clearing cervical HPV infection. Concerning this clone: What it binds is unknown. The read ends 3 residues early relative to the CDR3; the germline J gene fills the gap.

Data came from immunoSEQ multiplex PCR; TCRdb stores just in-frame clones and leaves some out. The sample features under 20,000 clones, with 3.2% in its top ten. Losses at the gene ends were 1 base for V and 4 bases for J; bases not matched to a gene: 9. The V gene's germline CDR1 is SGHRS and CDR2 YFSETQ. This CDR3 is built from 17 residues. Notes on the study in general: TRBV6-7 abundance was lower in cases than controls (about 0.099% versus 0.16%).

This sequence originates from a woman aged 18-69 years with a cervical HPV16 infection that either progressed to CIN3+ or cleared (not recorded which). The sample was blood buffy coat. The chain employs TRBV5-1 and TRBJ2-2; TRBD1 matches 8 bases. The covered CDR3 bases are TGCGCCAGCAGCTTGTTAGCGCCTACAGGGGGCACCGGGGAG. It specifies CASSLLAPTGGTGE. The entire CDR3 is CASSLLAPTGGTGELFF.